This T cell receptor (beta chain) appears in the sequencing data of a study of CD8+CD57+ T cells in acquired aplastic anemia. Patients selected for sequencing had displayed CD8+CD57+ cell expansion by flow cytometry. Genomic DNA, serving as template, underwent TCR beta VDJ and CDR3 profiling. TCRdb fed the reads into MiXCR, producing one record per CDR3 protein. The sample includes 200,000 to 250,000 distinct CDR3 sequences, around three fifths seen only once; the top ten take roughly 61%. V lost 4 bases and J lost 4; bases outside the gene matches: 9. The CDR3 length is 16 residues. CDR1 and CDR2 from the germline V gene are SEHNR and FQNEAQ (reference sequence). In its sample, this clonotype ranks as medium-sized.

This sequence originates from a human donor with aplastic anemia. This rearrangement joins TRBV7-9 to TRBJ2-3, with 9 bases fitting TRBD2. Sequencing was carried out using sorted CD4+, CD8+, or CD8+CD57+ T cells (not recorded which) from PBMCs. The chain's CDR3 is CASSYWGLADPDTQYF. As DNA, the CDR3 is TGTGCCAGCAGCTATTGGGGACTAGCAGATCCAGATACGCAGTATTTT.